These T cell receptor beta chains were read from a single sample in a study of shared clonotypes between healthy human individuals. Data came from immunoSEQ multiplex PCR; TCRdb stores just in-frame clones and leaves some out. Altogether roughly 330,000 clones are present, around 74% being singletons, with the ten largest covering under 13%. The sample consisted of memory CD4+ T cells sorted from blood. The receptors were sampled from a young man in good health. The CDR3 runs from the conserved cysteine through the conserved F or W. D genes are given only for firm matches. Size is omitted from some rows. Given values are once, few, many or a class for expanded clones.

j_gene	v_gene	abundance	d_gene	CDR3aa	CDR3nt
TRBJ2-7	TRBV5-5	.	.	CASSLASVSPSYEQYF	TGTGCCAGCAGCTTGGCTTCGGTTTCCCCCTCCTACGAGCAGTACTTC
TRBJ2-7	TRBV4-3	.	.	CASSQERDEHYEQYF	TGCGCCAGCAGCCAAGAACGGGACGAACACTACGAGCAGTACTTC
TRBJ2-7	TRBV15	.	TRBD2	CATSRGSSGRSGHEQYF	TGTGCCACCAGCAGAGGGTCTAGCGGGAGGTCCGGCCACGAGCAGTACTTC
TRBJ2-5	TRBV19	.	TRBD1	CASRPRGTGQETQYF	TGTGCCAGTAGGCCCCGGGGGACAGGGCAAGAGACCCAGTACTTC
TRBJ2-3	TRBV5-1	.	.	CASSYQGGAHTDTQYF	TGCGCCAGCAGCTACCAAGGGGGTGCACACACAGATACGCAGTATTTT
TRBJ1-1	TRBV7-8	.	.	CASSGTRERNEAFF	TGTGCCAGCAGCGGTACCCGGGAAAGAAATGAAGCTTTCTTT
TRBJ1-1	TRBV6-5	.	.	CASSYGSSTEAFF	TGTGCCAGCAGTTACGGGTCCAGCACTGAAGCTTTCTTT
TRBJ2-7	TRBV11-1	.	.	CGESYEQYF	TGTGGGGAATCCTACGAGCAGTACTTC
TRBJ2-6	TRBV5-1	few	.	CASRPSLTGANVLTF	TGCGCCAGCAGGCCCAGTTTGACTGGGGCCAACGTCCTGACTTTC
TRBJ2-1	TRBV29-1	once	.	CSVEDRGGRNEQFF	TGCAGCGTTGAAGACAGGGGGGGAAGGAATGAGCAGTTCTTC
TRBJ1-2	TRBV5-1	.	TRBD1	CASSGYGTDLNYGYTF	TGCGCCAGCAGCGGCTACGGGACAGATCTTAACTATGGCTACACCTTC
TRBJ2-7	TRBV27	.	.	CASSFFRVGYEQYF	TGTGCCAGCAGTTTTTTCAGGGTCGGTTACGAGCAGTACTTC
TRBJ2-5	TRBV14	.	.	CASSGRDYQETQYF	TGTGCCAGCAGCGGCCGGGACTACCAAGAGACCCAGTACTTC
TRBJ1-5	TRBV14	.	TRBD1	CASRDRGLSRFNQPQHF	TGTGCCAGCAGGGACAGGGGGCTTTCTAGGTTCAATCAGCCCCAGCATTTT
TRBJ1-1	TRBV29-1	.	.	CSVGDDAEAFF	TGCAGCGTTGGCGACGACGCTGAAGCTTTCTTT